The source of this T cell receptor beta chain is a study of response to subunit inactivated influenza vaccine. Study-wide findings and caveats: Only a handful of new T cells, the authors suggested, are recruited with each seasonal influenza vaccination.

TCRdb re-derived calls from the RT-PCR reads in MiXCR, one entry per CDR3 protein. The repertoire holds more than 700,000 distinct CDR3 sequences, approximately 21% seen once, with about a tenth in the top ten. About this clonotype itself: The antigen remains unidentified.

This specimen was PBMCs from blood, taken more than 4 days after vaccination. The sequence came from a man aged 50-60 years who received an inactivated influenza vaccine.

In DNA form, the CDR3 reads TGCAGTGCTACCCTTCTTGTCGAGCAGTACTTC. This sequence encodes CSATLLVEQYF. The genes are TRBV20-1 and TRBJ2-7; D remains unclear. This CDR3 has 11 residues. Germline V gives CDR1 DFQATT, CDR2 SNEGSKA (reference sequence). Trimming removed 4 bases from V and 6 bases from J, with 10 bases in between.